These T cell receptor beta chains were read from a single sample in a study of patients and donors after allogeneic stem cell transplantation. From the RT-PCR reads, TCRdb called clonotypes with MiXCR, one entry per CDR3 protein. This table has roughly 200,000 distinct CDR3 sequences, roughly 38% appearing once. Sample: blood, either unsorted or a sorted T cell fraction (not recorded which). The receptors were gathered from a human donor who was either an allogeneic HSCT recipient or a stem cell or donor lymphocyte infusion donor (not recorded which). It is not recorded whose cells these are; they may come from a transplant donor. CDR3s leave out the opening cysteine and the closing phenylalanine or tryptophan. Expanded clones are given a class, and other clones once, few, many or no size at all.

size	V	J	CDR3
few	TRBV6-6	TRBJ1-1	ASSYEMNTEAF
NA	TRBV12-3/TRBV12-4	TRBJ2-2	ASSYVAGELF
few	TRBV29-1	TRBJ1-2	SVDRVYGYT
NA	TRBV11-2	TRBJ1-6	ASSLRWPGYNSPLH
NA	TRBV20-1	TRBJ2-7	SAPGTGHHEQY
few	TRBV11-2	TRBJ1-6	ASSLVPDSPLH
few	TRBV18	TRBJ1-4	ASSPNGATNEKLF
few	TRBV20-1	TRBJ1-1	SANTPGQHTEAF
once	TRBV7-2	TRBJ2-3	ASSRTPGLAGPDTQY
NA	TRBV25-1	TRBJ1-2	ASSGPGVAGTYGYT
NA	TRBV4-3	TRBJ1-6	ASSQDREEGSPLH
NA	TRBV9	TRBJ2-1	ASSYTGLPHNEQF
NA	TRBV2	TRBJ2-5	ASSETRETQY
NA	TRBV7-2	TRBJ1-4	ASSLLTGLSHEKLF
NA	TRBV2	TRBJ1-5	ASSVDRGMGQPQH
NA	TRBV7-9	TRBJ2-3	GPAADTQY
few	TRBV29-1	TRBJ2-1	SVARDSNNEQF
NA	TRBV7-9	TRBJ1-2	ASSASRGGYGYT
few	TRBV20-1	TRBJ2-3	SAPRENTDTQY
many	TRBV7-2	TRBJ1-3	ASSSMTANSGNTIY
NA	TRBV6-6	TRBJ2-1	ASSGAYSYNEQF
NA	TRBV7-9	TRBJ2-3	ASSFGQGGDTQY
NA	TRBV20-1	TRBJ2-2	SARKIAGELF
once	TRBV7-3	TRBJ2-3	ASSFRGGSTDTQY